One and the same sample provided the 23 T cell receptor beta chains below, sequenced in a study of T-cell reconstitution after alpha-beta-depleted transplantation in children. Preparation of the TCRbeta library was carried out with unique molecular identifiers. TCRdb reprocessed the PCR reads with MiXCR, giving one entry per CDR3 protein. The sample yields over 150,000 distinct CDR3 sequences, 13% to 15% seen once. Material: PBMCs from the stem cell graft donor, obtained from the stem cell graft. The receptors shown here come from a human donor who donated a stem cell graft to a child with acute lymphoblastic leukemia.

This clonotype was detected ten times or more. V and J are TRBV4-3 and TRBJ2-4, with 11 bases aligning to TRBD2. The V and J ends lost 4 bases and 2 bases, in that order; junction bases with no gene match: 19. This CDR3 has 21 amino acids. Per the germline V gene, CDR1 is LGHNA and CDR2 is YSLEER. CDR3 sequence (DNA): TGCGCCAGCAGCCTCTTTGATGAGGACCTAGCGGGAGGACTTACCAAAAACATTCAGTACTTC. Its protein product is CASSLFDEDLAGGLTKNIQYF.

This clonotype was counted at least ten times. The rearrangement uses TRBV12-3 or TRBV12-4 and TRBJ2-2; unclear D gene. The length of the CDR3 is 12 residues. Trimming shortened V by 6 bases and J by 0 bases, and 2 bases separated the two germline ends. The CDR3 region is CASRSNTGELFF. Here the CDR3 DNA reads TGTGCCAGCAGGTCGAACACCGGGGAGCTGTTTTTT.

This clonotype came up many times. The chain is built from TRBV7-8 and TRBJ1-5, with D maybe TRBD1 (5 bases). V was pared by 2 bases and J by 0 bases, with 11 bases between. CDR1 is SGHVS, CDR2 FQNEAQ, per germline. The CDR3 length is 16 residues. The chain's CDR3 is CASSLLGDHSNQPQHF. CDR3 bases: TGTGCCAGCAGCTTACTGGGGGATCATAGCAATCAGCCCCAGCATTTT.

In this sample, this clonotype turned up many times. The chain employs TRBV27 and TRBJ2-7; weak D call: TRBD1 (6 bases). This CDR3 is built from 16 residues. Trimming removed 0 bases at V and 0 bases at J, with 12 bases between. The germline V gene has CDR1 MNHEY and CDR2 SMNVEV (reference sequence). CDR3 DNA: TGTGCCAGCAGTTTATCGTACCAGGGGAGCTCCTACGAGCAGTACTTC. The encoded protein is CASSLSYQGSSYEQYF.

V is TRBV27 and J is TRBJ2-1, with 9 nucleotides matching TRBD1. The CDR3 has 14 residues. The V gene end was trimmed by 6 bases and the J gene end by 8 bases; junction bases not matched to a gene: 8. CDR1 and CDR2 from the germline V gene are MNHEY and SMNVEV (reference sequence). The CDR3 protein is CASRTGGGGYEQFF. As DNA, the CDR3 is TGTGCCAGCAGAACAGGGGGCGGAGGATATGAGCAGTTCTTC.

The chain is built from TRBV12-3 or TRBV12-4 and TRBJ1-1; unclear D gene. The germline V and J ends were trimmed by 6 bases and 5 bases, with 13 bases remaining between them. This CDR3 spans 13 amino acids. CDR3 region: CASSQGSVTEAFF. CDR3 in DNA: TGTGCCAGCAGCCAAGGGAGTGTGACTGAAGCTTTCTTT.

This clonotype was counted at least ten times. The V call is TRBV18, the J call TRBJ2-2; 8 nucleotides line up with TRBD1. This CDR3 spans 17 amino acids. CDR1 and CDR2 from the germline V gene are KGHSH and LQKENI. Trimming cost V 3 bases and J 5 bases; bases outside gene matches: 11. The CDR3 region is CASSPDDRGRWTGELFF. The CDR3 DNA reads TGTGCCAGCTCACCCGACGACAGGGGTAGATGGACCGGGGAGCTGTTTTTT.

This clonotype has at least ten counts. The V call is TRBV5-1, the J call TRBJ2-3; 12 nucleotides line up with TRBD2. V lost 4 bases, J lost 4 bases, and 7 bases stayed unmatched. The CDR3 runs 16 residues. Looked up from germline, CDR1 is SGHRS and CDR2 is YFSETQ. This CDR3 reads CASSPRTSGNADTQYF. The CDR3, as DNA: TGCGCCAGCAGCCCCAGGACTAGCGGGAACGCAGATACGCAGTATTTT.

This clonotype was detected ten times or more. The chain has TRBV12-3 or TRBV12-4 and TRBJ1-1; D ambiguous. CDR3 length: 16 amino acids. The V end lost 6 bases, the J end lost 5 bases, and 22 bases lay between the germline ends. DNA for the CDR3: TGTGCCAGCAGACAACGACGAGCCGGCCAAGGGACTGAAGCTTTCTTT. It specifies CASRQRRAGQGTEAFF.

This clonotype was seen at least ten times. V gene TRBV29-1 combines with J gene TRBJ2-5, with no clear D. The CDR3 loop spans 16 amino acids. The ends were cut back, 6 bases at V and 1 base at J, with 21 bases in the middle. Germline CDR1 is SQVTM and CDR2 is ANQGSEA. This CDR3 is CSVTGPRRGAQETQYF. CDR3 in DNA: TGCAGCGTCACCGGGCCCCGGCGTGGCGCCCAAGAGACCCAGTACTTC.

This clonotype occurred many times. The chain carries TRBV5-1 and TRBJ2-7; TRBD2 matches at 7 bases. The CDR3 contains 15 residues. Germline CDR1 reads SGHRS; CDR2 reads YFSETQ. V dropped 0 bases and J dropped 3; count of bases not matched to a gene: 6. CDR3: CASSLGEGSVYEQYF. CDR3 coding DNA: TGCGCCAGCAGCTTGGGGGAGGGGTCCGTCTACGAGCAGTACTTC.

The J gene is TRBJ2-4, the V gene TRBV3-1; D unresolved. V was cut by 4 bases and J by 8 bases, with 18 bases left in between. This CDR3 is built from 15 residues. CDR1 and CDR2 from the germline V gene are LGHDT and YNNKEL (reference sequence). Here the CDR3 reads CASSLNRPGSDIQYF. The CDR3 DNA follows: TGTGCCAGCAGCCTCAATCGCCCGGGTTCGGACATTCAGTACTTC.

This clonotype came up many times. CDR3 in amino acids: CAITATGRDEQFF. The CDR3 DNA follows: TGTGCCATCACCGCCACGGGGCGGGATGAGCAGTTCTTC. This chain uses TRBV10-3 with TRBJ2-1; D tentatively fits TRBD1 or TRBD2 (5 bases each). CDR1 is ENHRY, CDR2 SYGVKD, per germline. The CDR3 sequence is 13 residues long. The V gene lost 7 bases and the J gene lost 8 bases, with 15 bases spanning the gap.

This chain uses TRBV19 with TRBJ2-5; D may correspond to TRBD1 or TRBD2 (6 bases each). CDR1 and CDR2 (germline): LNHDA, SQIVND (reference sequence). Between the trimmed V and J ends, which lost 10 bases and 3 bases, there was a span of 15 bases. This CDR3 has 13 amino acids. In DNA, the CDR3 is TGTGCCATCGGGGGCAGCAGAGAAGAGACCCAGTACTTC. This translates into CAIGGSREETQYF.

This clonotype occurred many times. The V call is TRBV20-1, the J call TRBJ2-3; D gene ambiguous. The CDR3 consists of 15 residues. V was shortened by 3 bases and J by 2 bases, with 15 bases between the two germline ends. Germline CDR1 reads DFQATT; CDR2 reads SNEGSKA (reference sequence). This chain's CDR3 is CSASRSDEHTDTQYF. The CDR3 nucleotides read TGCAGTGCTAGCAGGTCCGACGAACACACAGATACGCAGTATTTT.

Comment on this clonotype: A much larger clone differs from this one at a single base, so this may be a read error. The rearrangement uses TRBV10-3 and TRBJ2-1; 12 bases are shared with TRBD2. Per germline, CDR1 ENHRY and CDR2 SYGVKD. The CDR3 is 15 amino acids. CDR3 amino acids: CAIGESTSGRNEQFF. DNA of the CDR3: TGTGCCATCGGTGAGTCAACTAGCGGGAGGAATGAGCAGTTCTTC.

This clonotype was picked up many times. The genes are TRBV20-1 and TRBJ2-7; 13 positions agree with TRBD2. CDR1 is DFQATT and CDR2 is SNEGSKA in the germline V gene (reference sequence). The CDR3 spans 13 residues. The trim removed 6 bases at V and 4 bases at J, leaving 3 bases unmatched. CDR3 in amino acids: CSAGTSGMYEQYF. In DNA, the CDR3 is TGCAGTGCCGGGACTAGCGGGATGTACGAGCAGTACTTC.

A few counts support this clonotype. CDR3 sequence reads: CASSRTADTQYF. DNA of the CDR3: TGTGCCAGCAGCCGGACGGCAGATACGCAGTATTTT. The chain links TRBV12-3 or TRBV12-4 to TRBJ2-3; D call uncertain. The CDR3 covers 12 residues. Trimming took off 6 bases at V and 4 bases at J, with 8 bases between the two ends.

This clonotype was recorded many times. CDR3 in amino acids: CASSYRDGRSYEQYF. For the CDR3, the DNA is TGTGCCAGCAGTTATAGGGACGGACGCTCCTACGAGCAGTACTTC. This sequence joins TRBV6-5 and TRBJ2-7; D possibly uses TRBD1 or TRBD2 (5 bases each). Trimming left V 3 bases short and J 0 bases short, with 12 bases between. Per germline, CDR1 MNHEY and CDR2 SVGAGI. CDR3 length: 15 residues.

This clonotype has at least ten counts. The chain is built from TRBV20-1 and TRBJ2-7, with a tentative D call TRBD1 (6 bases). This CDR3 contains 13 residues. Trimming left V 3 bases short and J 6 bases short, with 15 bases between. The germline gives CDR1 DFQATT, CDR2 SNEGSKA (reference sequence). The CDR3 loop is CSASYRERGEQYF. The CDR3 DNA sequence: TGCAGTGCTAGTTACAGGGAAAGGGGCGAGCAGTACTTC.

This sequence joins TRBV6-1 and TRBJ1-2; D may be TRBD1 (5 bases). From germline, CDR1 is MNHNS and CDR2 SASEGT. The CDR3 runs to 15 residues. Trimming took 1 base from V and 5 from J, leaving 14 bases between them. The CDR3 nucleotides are TGTGCCAGCAGTGAAGAAAGAACAGGACCTTATGGCTACACCTTC. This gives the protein CASSEERTGPYGYTF.

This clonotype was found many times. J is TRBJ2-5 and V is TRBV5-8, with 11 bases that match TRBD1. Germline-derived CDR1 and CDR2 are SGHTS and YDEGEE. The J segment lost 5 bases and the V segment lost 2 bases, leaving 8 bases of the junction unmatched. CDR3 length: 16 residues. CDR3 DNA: TGTGCCAGCAGCTTTCGGACAGGGGGCGCCGGGGAGACCCAGTACTTC. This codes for CASSFRTGGAGETQYF.

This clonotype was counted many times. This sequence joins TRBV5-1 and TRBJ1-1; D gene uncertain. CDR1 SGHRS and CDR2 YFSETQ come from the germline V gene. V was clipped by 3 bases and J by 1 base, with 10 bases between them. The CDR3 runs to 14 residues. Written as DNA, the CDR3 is TGCGCCAGCAGCTCGGACCGGACGAACACTGAAGCTTTCTTT. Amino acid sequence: CASSSDRTNTEAFF. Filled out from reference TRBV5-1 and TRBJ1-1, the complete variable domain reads KAGVTQTPRYLIKTRGQQVTLSCSPISGHRSVSWYQQTPGQGLQFLFEYFSETQRNKGNFPGRFSGRQFSNSRSEMNVSTLELGDSALYLCASSSDRTNTEAFFGQGTRLTVV.